The T cell receptor (beta chain) described here comes from a study of T-cell reconstitution after alpha-beta-depleted transplantation in children. Broader study findings: Reported findings indicate that, about two months after transplant, alpha-beta T cells came from several hundred expanded clones, which were derived from non-depleted graft cells.

Germline V CDR1 and CDR2: SGDLS, YYNGEE. The CDR3 is made up of 16 amino acids. Trimming removed 0 bases from V and 4 bases from J; junction bases left unmatched: 7. Library preparation (for TCRbeta) was performed with unique molecular identifiers. Each CDR3 protein gets one entry after TCRdb re-called the PCR reads with MiXCR. The profile shows fewer than 550,000 distinct CDR3 sequences, over 10% of them singletons. This clonotype has more than one count but fewer than ten. Antigen unknown. The sequences come from PBMCs, mostly from graft donor cells, collected 180 days after TCRalphabeta/CD19-depleted stem cell transplant. The receptor's source is a female patient aged 2-10 years who had a stem cell transplant for aplastic anemia, so the T cells may come from the graft donor. The V gene is TRBV9, the J gene TRBJ2-1, with 7 bases matching TRBD2. DNA for the CDR3: TGTGCCAGCAGCGTAGCGATAAGCGGGAAATACAATGAGCAGTTCTTC. Protein product: CASSVAISGKYNEQFF.